This section outlines one T cell receptor beta chain sequence together with its context. No antigen is known for it. The data were obtained in a study of cytomegalovirus exposure and HLA in healthy donors. Findings and caveats of the study: Across donors, most TCRs were seen rarely, yet some public ones were widespread. DRB1 showed the most TCR associations and HLA-C the fewest in a later analysis, as rates varied by HLA locus. In a later analysis, more than 15,000 TCR beta sequences were associated with HLA alleles at 0.05 false discovery rate.

Use of 60 Vbeta and 13 Jbeta primers characterized the PCR. Data came from immunoSEQ multiplex PCR; TCRdb stores just in-frame clones and leaves some out. The sample table sets out roughly 120,000 clones. Trimming removed 7 bases at V and 0 bases at J, with 24 bases between. Germline V gene lookup returns CDR1 LNHDA and CDR2 SQIVND (reference sequence). The CDR3 covers 18 residues. Sequenced material: PBMCs. The J gene is TRBJ1-1, the V gene TRBV19; D may be TRBD1 (6 bases). This receptor was identified in a man aged 18-30 years in good health and CMV-seronegative. CDR3 region: CASIGPGHNKNMNTEAFF. The CDR3 nucleotides read TGTGCCAGTATAGGACCGGGACACAACAAAAACATGAACACTGAAGCTTTCTTT.